One sample yielded the 10 T cell receptor beta chains listed below, sequenced in a study of shared clonotypes between healthy human individuals. Clones were sequenced by immunoSEQ multiplex PCR, and TCRdb holds only the in-frame ones, with some missing. The data hold fewer than 600,000 clones, with around three quarters observed a single time. Material for sequencing was PBMCs. The receptors here all came from a woman aged 40-49 years in good health. Some clones in this sample may be carry-over from other donors' samples.

Concerning this clone: This probably arose from a read error, given a far larger clone one base away. The chain carries TRBV7-3 and TRBJ1-3; no firm D call. V lost 2 bases to trimming and J lost 0 bases, with 5 bases between them. The CDR3 is 14 amino acids. Germline V lookup: CDR1 SGHTA, CDR2 FQGTGA. The DNA of the CDR3 is TGTGCCAGCAGCTTATCTGTCTCTGGAAACACCATATATTTT. Amino acids: CASSLSVSGNTIYF.

This chain connects TRBV18 to TRBJ1-4, with D possibly being TRBD1 (5 bases). V dropped 3 bases and J dropped 7 bases, with 18 bases sitting between them. Germline assignment: CDR1 KGHSH and CDR2 LQKENI. This CDR3 is built from 16 residues. The CDR3 bases are TGTGCCAGCTCACCTTCGGAAGACAGCTGGGGTGAAAAACTGTTTTTT. Translation gives CASSPSEDSWGEKLFF.

This chain links TRBV7-8 with TRBJ2-7; TRBD2 might be the D (6 bases). Germline V gives CDR1 SGHVS, CDR2 FQNEAQ. This CDR3 has 12 amino acids. Trimming shortened V by 3 bases and J by 5 bases, and 8 bases separated the two germline ends. CDR3: CASSLTGDEQYF. In DNA form, the CDR3 reads TGTGCCAGCAGCTTGACGGGGGACGAGCAGTACTTC.

The rearrangement uses TRBV5-1 and TRBJ2-1; TRBD2 matches 11 bases. J gave up 7 bases and V 2 bases, and 5 bases lay outside the gene matches. Germline V lookup: CDR1 SGHRS, CDR2 YFSETQ. The CDR3 covers 15 residues. CDR3 coding DNA: TGCGCCAGCAGCTTTATGACTAGCGGGATTAATGAGCAGTTCTTC. This gives the protein CASSFMTSGINEQFF.

This sequence joins TRBV10-2 and TRBJ1-5, with a possible D match to TRBD1 (5 bases). V lost 8 bases and J 3 bases, leaving 17 bases between the germline ends. CDR3 length equals 15 residues. In germline, CDR1 is WSHSY, CDR2 SAAADI. The CDR3 DNA is TGCGCCAGCGGGTTAGGGGCAGGGTACAATCAGCCCCAGCATTTT. Protein product: CASGLGAGYNQPQHF.

This CDR3 reads CAWSGSTRASTDTQYF. In DNA, the CDR3 is TGTGCCTGGAGTGGGTCAACAAGAGCTAGCACAGATACGCAGTATTTT. The chain links TRBV30 to TRBJ2-3; D is unresolved. There are 16 residues in the CDR3. Per germline, CDR1 GTSNPN and CDR2 SVGIG (reference sequence). V was trimmed by 1 base and J by 0 bases, leaving 14 bases between them. Variable domain in full (rest from reference TRBV30 and TRBJ2-3): SQTIHQWPATLVQPVGSPLSLECTVEGTSNPNLYWYRQAAGRGLQLLFYSVGIGQISSEVPQNLSASRPQDRQFILSSKKLLLSDSGFYLCAWSGSTRASTDTQYFGPGTRLTVL.

The sample holds a few counts of this clone. The chain couples TRBV28 to TRBJ1-1; maybe TRBD1 (5 bases). This CDR3 has 16 residues. The germline CDR1 and CDR2 sequences are MDHEN and SYDVKM. Trimming left V 3 bases short and J 1 base short, with 15 bases between. As DNA, the CDR3 is TGTGCCAGCAGTTTTTATGAGGGGCGGGGGAACACTGAAGCTTTCTTT. It codes for CASSFYEGRGNTEAFF.

The chain recombines TRBV28 with TRBJ1-4; D unclear. The CDR3 length is 13 residues. CDR1 MDHEN and CDR2 SYDVKM come from the germline V gene. Trimming left V 10 bases short and J 7 bases short, with 16 bases between. The DNA for the CDR3 is TGTGCCACCTCATCGGCGGCAGCTGAAAAACTGTTTTTT. This sequence encodes CATSSAAAEKLFF.

The rearrangement uses TRBV18 and TRBJ2-7; tentative D call: TRBD2 (5 bases). CDR1 and CDR2 (germline): KGHSH, LQKENI. The CDR3 extends over 14 amino acids. The V gene lost 6 bases and the J gene lost 0 bases, with 12 bases spanning the gap. The CDR3 DNA is TGTGCCAGCTCGACCGTACTAGGCTCCTACGAGCAGTACTTC. Translating it yields CASSTVLGSYEQYF.

As regards this clone: A read error is the likely source, as a far larger clone sits one nucleotide away. The chain uses TRBV4-2 and TRBJ1-5; D is possibly TRBD1 (6 bases). The CDR3 runs 15 residues. From germline, CDR1 is LGHNA and CDR2 YNFKEQ. This CDR3 is CASSQDEGGHQPPHF. The CDR3 bases are TGTGCCAGCAGCCAAGATGAGGGGGGCCATCAGCCCCCGCATTTT.